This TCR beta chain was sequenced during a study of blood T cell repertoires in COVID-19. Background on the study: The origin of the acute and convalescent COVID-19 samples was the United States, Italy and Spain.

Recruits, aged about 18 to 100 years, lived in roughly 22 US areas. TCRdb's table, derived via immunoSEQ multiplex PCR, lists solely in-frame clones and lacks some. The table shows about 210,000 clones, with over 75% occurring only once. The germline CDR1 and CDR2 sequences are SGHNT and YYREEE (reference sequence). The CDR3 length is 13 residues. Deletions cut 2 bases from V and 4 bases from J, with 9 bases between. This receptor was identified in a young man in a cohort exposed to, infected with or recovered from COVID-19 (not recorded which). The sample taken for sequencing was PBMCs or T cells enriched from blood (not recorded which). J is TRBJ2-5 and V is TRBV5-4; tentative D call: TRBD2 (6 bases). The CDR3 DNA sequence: TGTGCCAGCAGCTTTAACGGGAGAGAGACCCAGTACTTC. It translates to CASSFNGRETQYF.